This TCR beta chain was profiled in a study of blood T cells in healthy people across ages. Study-level findings and limits: Greater diversity and more naive CD4+ cells were seen in long-lived donors than in aged donors. Donor CMV status, an unknown factor, possibly confounded changes in expanded clonotypes. Roughly linear age-related decline in beta diversity appeared, significant by age 40. PBMCs left unsorted prevented a conclusive naive versus antigen-experienced comparison.

For the second PCR, which ran for about 7 to 11 cycles, a sample-barcoded 5' primer and a J-beta primer mix were used. TCRdb used MiXCR to reprocess the 5' RACE reads, holding one entry per CDR3 protein. Of hundreds of thousands of distinct CDR3 sequences in the sample, 62% were seen once. Per germline, CDR1 LGHDT and CDR2 YNNKEL (reference sequence). V was trimmed by 1 base and J by 3 bases, leaving 7 bases between them. This CDR3 region has 13 residues. The table lists this clonotype with a few counts. The antigen is undetermined. The sequencing sample was made of blood. The receptor's source is a man younger than 45 in good health. The rearrangement links TRBV3-1 to TRBJ2-7, with D possibly called TRBD1 or TRBD2 (5 bases each). This CDR3 is CASSQGDGYEQYF. In nucleotides, the CDR3 is TGTGCCAGCAGCCAAGGGGACGGCTACGAGCAGTACTTC.